The next 10 T cell receptor beta chains were all read from a single sample in a study of identical twins. TCRdb passed the 5' RACE reads through MiXCR, listing each CDR3 protein once. The data show fewer than 550,000 distinct CDR3 sequences, with around 15% seen just once and approximately 0.98% held by the top ten. The data also belong to a second study, concerning yellow fever vaccine responses in identical twins.

The sequenced material came from CD4+ T cells sorted from blood. These receptors came from a woman younger than 30 in good health.

The gene calls are TRBV5-1 and TRBJ2-7; weak D call: TRBD1 (6 bases). CDR1 SGHRS and CDR2 YFSETQ come from the germline V gene. The CDR3 runs to 14 residues. With 2 bases removed from V and 6 bases from J, the gap between germline ends came to 15 bases. The chain's CDR3 is CASSLPGQPTEQYF. The CDR3 DNA follows: TGCGCCAGCAGCTTACCGGGACAACCAACCGAGCAGTACTTC.

This rearrangement joins TRBV14 to TRBJ2-4; D assignment may be TRBD1 or TRBD2 (5 bases each). Trimming left V 3 bases short and J 8 bases short, with 8 bases between. The CDR3 loop spans 12 amino acids. Per germline, CDR1 SGHDN and CDR2 FVKESK. This CDR3 reads CASSHGTHIQYF. The CDR3 DNA follows: TGTGCCAGCAGCCATGGGACCCACATTCAGTACTTC. The variable domain in full, with the rest retrieved from reference TRBV14 and TRBJ2-4, is EAGVTQFPSHSVIEKGQTVTLRCDPISGHDNLYWYRRVMGKEIKFLLHFVKESKQDESGMPNNRFLAERTGGTYSTLKVQPAELEDSGVYFCASSHGTHIQYFGAGTRLSVL.

This chain joins TRBV6-5 and TRBJ2-7, with TRBD1 identical over 7 bases. This CDR3 contains 14 residues. Germline CDR1 and CDR2: MNHEY and SVGAGI. V was pared by 1 base and J by 6 bases, with 6 bases of the junction left unmatched. The CDR3 DNA is TGTGCCAGCAGTTACTTGGCCGGGACAGCCGAGCAGTACTTC. Protein product: CASSYLAGTAEQYF.

This clonotype occurred a few times. This CDR3 reads CAWSGKTWTGNGYTF. The CDR3 nucleotides are TGTGCCTGGAGCGGAAAAACTTGGACAGGGAATGGCTACACCTTC. V and J are TRBV30 and TRBJ1-2, with 8 bases matching TRBD1. The V and J ends lost 3 bases and 6 bases, in that order; junction bases with no gene match: 12. The germline V gene has CDR1 GTSNPN and CDR2 SVGIG (reference sequence). The CDR3 sequence is 15 residues long. The variable domain in full, with the rest retrieved from reference TRBV30 and TRBJ1-2, is SQTIHQWPATLVQPVGSPLSLECTVEGTSNPNLYWYRQAAGRGLQLLFYSVGIGQISSEVPQNLSASRPQDRQFILSSKKLLLSDSGFYLCAWSGKTWTGNGYTFGSGTRLTVV.

The CDR3 DNA sequence: TGTGCCAGCAGTTTTCAGGGGACCCCGCAGCGCGAGCAGTACTTC. Translating it yields CASSFQGTPQREQYF. The genes are TRBV28 and TRBJ2-7; D perhaps matches TRBD1 (6 bases). Trimming shortened V by 3 bases and J by 6 bases, and 18 bases separated the two germline ends. In germline, CDR1 is MDHEN, CDR2 SYDVKM. There are 15 residues in the CDR3.

This clonotype was observed a few times. J is TRBJ1-3 and V is TRBV5-1; 7 bases are a match to TRBD1. The CDR3 runs to 17 residues. V lost 2 bases, J lost 0 bases, and 8 bases stayed unmatched. Germline-derived CDR1 and CDR2 are SGHRS and YFSETQ. The CDR3 nucleotides are TGCGCCAGCAGCTTCGGCCAACAGGGGAGCTCTGGAAACACCATATATTTT. This codes for CASSFGQQGSSGNTIYF.

This rearrangement joins TRBV20-1 to TRBJ2-3; 7 nucleotides agree with TRBD2. The CDR3 totals 13 residues. The germline gives CDR1 DFQATT, CDR2 SNEGSKA (reference sequence). Trimming cost V 1 base and J 6 bases; bases outside gene matches: 4. CDR3 nucleotide sequence: TGCAGTGCTAGAGGGACTAGAGGCGATACGCAGTATTTT. Protein product: CSARGTRGDTQYF.

The V gene is TRBV6-4, the J gene TRBJ2-3; 8 nucleotides align to TRBD2. The CDR3 covers 13 residues. V shed 8 bases and J 5 bases; nucleotides not matched to a gene: 6. Germline lookup yields CDR1 MRHNA and CDR2 SNTAGT. The CDR3 is CASAHTSGDTQYF. The CDR3 DNA is TGTGCCAGCGCACATACTAGCGGAGATACGCAGTATTTT.

This clonotype was found a few times. The J gene is TRBJ2-7, the V gene TRBV12-3 or TRBV12-4, with 7 bases that match TRBD1. The CDR3 spans 14 residues. Trimming cost V 2 bases and J 3 bases; bases outside gene matches: 4. The CDR3: CASSLYQGVYEQYF. The DNA of the CDR3 is TGTGCCAGCAGTTTATACCAGGGGGTCTACGAGCAGTACTTC.

This clonotype was detected only a few times. The rearrangement joins TRBV5-6 to TRBJ1-1; D not resolved. The CDR3 loop spans 13 amino acids. The V end lost 1 base, the J end lost 3 bases, and 7 bases lay between the germline ends. The germline gives CDR1 SGHDT, CDR2 YYEEEE. The CDR3 coding sequence is TGTGCCAGCAGCTTGACCGCGTACACTGAAGCTTTCTTT. The encoded protein is CASSLTAYTEAFF.